These 18 T cell receptor beta chains originate from one sample sequenced in a study of lymphopenia after photon versus proton radiotherapy. Sequencing was performed with immunoSEQ multiplex PCR; in TCRdb, only in-frame clones are kept and a portion is missing. The sample lists 50,000 to 60,000 clones; roughly 90% were seen once. Source: peripheral blood, taken from a patient treated with photon-based radiotherapy. The receptors stem from a woman aged 40 to 55 with cholangiocarcinoma.

The chain employs TRBV14 and TRBJ1-1; D gene ambiguous. This CDR3 has 15 amino acids. Trimming removed 2 bases at V and 7 bases at J, with 17 bases between. From germline, CDR1 is SGHDN and CDR2 FVKESK. Here the CDR3 reads CASSQSVGNRDEAFF. The DNA of the CDR3 is TGTGCCAGCAGCCAAAGCGTGGGAAATCGGGATGAAGCTTTCTTT.

The rearrangement uses TRBV4-3 and TRBJ1-1; D perhaps matches TRBD1 (5 bases). CDR3 size: 15 residues. Trimming pared 0 bases from V and 4 bases from J, leaving 12 bases between. The V gene's germline CDR1 is LGHNA and CDR2 YSLEER. The CDR3 nucleotides are TGCGCCAGCAGCCAAGAGCCAGGGTTAGGCACTGAAGCTTTCTTT. Its protein product is CASSQEPGLGTEAFF.

This clone was counted a single time. This chain connects TRBV28 to TRBJ2-1; D ambiguous. The germline V and J ends were trimmed by 6 bases and 6 bases, with 12 bases remaining between them. In germline, CDR1 is MDHEN, CDR2 SYDVKM. CDR3 length: 13 amino acids. The CDR3 DNA is TGTGCCAGCAGACACGCACCAACCAATGAGCAGTTCTTC. This encodes CASRHAPTNEQFF. Using reference TRBV28 and TRBJ2-1 for the parts outside the CDR3, the full variable domain is DVKVTQSSRYLVKRTGEKVFLECVQDMDHENMFWYRQDPGLGLRLIYFSYDVKMKEKGDIPEGYSVSREKKERFSLILESASTNQTSMYLCASRHAPTNEQFFGPGTRLTVL.

This clone is judged medium-sized. The gene calls are TRBV9 and TRBJ2-3; D is uncertain. The germline V and J ends were trimmed by 3 bases and 1 base, with 12 bases remaining between them. The germline V gene encodes CDR1 SGDLS and CDR2 YYNGEE. CDR3 length equals 15 residues. CDR3 loop: CASSAEATRTDTQYF. In DNA, the CDR3 is TGTGCCAGCAGCGCCGAGGCTACCCGCACAGATACGCAGTATTTT.

V usage is TRBV9 and J usage is TRBJ2-7, with D possibly being TRBD2 (5 bases). The CDR3 extends over 14 amino acids. V lost 0 bases and J lost 3, with 10 bases in between. Per germline, CDR1 SGDLS and CDR2 YYNGEE. The DNA of the CDR3 is TGTGCCAGCAGCGTAGAGGGAGCCAACTACGAGCAGTACTTC. It encodes CASSVEGANYEQYF.

The gene calls are TRBV5-1 and TRBJ1-2; D is possibly TRBD1 (5 bases). Trimming shortened V by 4 bases and J by 2 bases, and 12 bases separated the two germline ends. There are 14 residues in the CDR3. The germline gives CDR1 SGHRS, CDR2 YFSETQ. This chain's CDR3 is CASSLPRANYGYTF. In nucleotides, the CDR3 is TGCGCCAGCAGCCTCCCCAGGGCAAACTATGGCTACACCTTC.

The chain joins TRBV10-1 to TRBJ2-1, with TRBD1 matching over 7 bases. V lost 0 bases, J lost 2 bases, and 16 bases stayed unmatched. CDR1 and CDR2 (germline): WNHNN, SYGVQD (reference sequence). This CDR3 is 20 amino acids long. CDR3 loop: CASSESLGVTGYDPYNEQFF. CDR3 coding DNA: TGCGCCAGCAGTGAGTCCTTAGGGGTGACAGGGTATGACCCCTACAATGAGCAGTTCTTC.

J is TRBJ1-1 and V is TRBV7-2, with D possibly matching TRBD1 (6 bases). Trimming removed 1 base from V and 1 base from J, with 16 bases in between. Germline V lookup: CDR1 SGHTA, CDR2 FQGNSA. The CDR3 covers 17 residues. The CDR3 DNA reads as TGTGCCAGCAGCTTAGTGTGGAGCCAGGGACAGAACACTGAAGCTTTCTTT. It codes for CASSLVWSQGQNTEAFF.

The chain uses TRBV6-5 and TRBJ2-2; D possibly uses TRBD1 or TRBD2 (5 bases each). Germline V gene lookup returns CDR1 MNHEY and CDR2 SVGAGI. With 5 bases removed from V and 1 base from J, the gap between germline ends came to 11 bases. This CDR3 region has 15 residues. Here the CDR3 reads CASSPGTGNTGELFF. CDR3 DNA: TGTGCCAGCAGTCCCGGGACGGGGAACACCGGGGAGCTGTTTTTT.

V and J are TRBV30 and TRBJ1-2, with 7 bases matching TRBD1. From germline, CDR1 is GTSNPN and CDR2 SVGIG (reference sequence). V gave up 5 bases and J gave up 0 bases; unmatched junction bases: 3. The CDR3 covers 13 residues. The CDR3 DNA reads as TGTGCCTGGTCGGACAGGCCTAACTATGGCTACACCTTC. Residues: CAWSDRPNYGYTF. The variable domain in full, completed from reference TRBV30 and TRBJ1-2, reads SQTIHQWPATLVQPVGSPLSLECTVEGTSNPNLYWYRQAAGRGLQLLFYSVGIGQISSEVPQNLSASRPQDRQFILSSKKLLLSDSGFYLCAWSDRPNYGYTFGSGTRLTVV.

The V and J genes are TRBV18 and TRBJ1-1, with D maybe TRBD1 (5 bases). Germline CDR1 is KGHSH and CDR2 is LQKENI. Deletions cut 3 bases from V and 5 bases from J, with 10 bases between. The CDR3 sequence is 13 residues long. Here the CDR3 DNA reads TGTGCCAGCTCACCGGGGCGTACGACTGAAGCTTTCTTT. Translating gives CASSPGRTTEAFF.

V gene TRBV11-3 combines with J gene TRBJ2-7; D gene ambiguous. The germline V gene has CDR1 SGHNT and CDR2 YENEEA. The CDR3 loop spans 13 amino acids. V was trimmed by 0 bases and J by 3 bases, leaving 6 bases between them. In DNA, the CDR3 is TGTGCCAGCAGCTTAGACGACAACTACGAGCAGTACTTC. Translated, it gives CASSLDDNYEQYF.

V is TRBV7-2 and J is TRBJ1-6, with TRBD1 as a possible D gene (5 bases). The germline CDR1 and CDR2 sequences are SGHTA and FQGNSA. This CDR3 is built from 15 residues. Trimming shortened V by 5 bases and J by 4 bases, and 12 bases separated the two germline ends. Written as DNA, the CDR3 is TGTGCCAGCAGCCCCAATGGGGGTTATAATTCACCCCTCCACTTT. Its translation is CASSPNGGYNSPLHF.

The chain employs TRBV30 and TRBJ1-2, with D hard to call. The CDR3 is made up of 12 amino acids. Germline CDR1 and CDR2: GTSNPN and SVGIG (reference sequence). The ends were cut back, 4 bases at V and 5 bases at J, with 11 bases in the middle. CDR3 loop: CAWTQGSYGYTF. CDR3 DNA: TGTGCCTGGACTCAAGGGAGTTATGGCTACACCTTC.

The chain recombines TRBV10-1 with TRBJ2-7, with D possibly matching TRBD2 (6 bases). The germline V and J ends were trimmed by 0 bases and 7 bases, with 10 bases remaining between them. This CDR3 spans 13 amino acids. Germline CDR1 WNHNN, CDR2 SYGVQD (reference sequence). CDR3 DNA: TGCGCCAGCAGTGAGTCCGGGACTGTGGAGCAGTACTTC. As protein: CASSESGTVEQYF.

As DNA, the CDR3 is TGTGCCAGCAGCCAAGACGCAGGGGTACTCTATGGCTACACCTTC. Translating it yields CASSQDAGVLYGYTF. The J gene is TRBJ1-2, the V gene TRBV14; maybe TRBD1 (6 bases). This CDR3 contains 15 residues. From germline, CDR1 is SGHDN and CDR2 FVKESK. Trimming shortened V by 0 bases and J by 4 bases, and 12 bases separated the two germline ends.

J is TRBJ1-5 and V is TRBV10-3, with TRBD1 as a possible D gene (5 bases). Trimming shortened V by 0 bases and J by 6 bases, and 12 bases separated the two germline ends. The CDR3 length is 15 residues. The V gene's germline CDR1 is ENHRY and CDR2 SYGVKD. DNA of the CDR3: TGTGCCATCAGTGAGTCGAGGGGTGACACTCAGCCCCAGCATTTT. Protein: CAISESRGDTQPQHF.

The chain combines TRBV4-3 with TRBJ2-1, with TRBD1 identical over 8 bases. The V gene's germline CDR1 is LGHNA and CDR2 YSLEER. V shed 0 bases, J shed 12 bases, and the junction held 19 bases outside the gene matches. This CDR3 region has 18 residues. The CDR3 spells CASSQDGQGLRGLDGQFF. The CDR3 DNA follows: TGCGCCAGCAGCCAAGATGGACAGGGTTTGAGGGGCTTAGATGGGCAGTTCTTC.